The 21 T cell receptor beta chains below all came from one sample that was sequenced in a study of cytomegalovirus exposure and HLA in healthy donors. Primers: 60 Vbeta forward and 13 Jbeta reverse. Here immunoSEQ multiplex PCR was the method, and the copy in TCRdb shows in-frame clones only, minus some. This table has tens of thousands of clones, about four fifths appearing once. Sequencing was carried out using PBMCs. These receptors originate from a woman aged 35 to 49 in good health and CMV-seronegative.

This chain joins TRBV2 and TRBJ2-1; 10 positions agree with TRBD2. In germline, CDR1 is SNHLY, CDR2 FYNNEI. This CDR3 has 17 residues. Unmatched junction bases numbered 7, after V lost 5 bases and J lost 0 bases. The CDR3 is CASSLPIAGGSYNEQFF. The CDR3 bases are TGTGCCAGCAGTTTGCCCATAGCGGGGGGCTCCTACAATGAGCAGTTCTTC.

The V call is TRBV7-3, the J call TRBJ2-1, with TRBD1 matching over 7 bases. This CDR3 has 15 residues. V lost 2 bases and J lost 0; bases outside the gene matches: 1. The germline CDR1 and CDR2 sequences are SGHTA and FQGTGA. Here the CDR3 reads CASSLDRDSYNEQFF. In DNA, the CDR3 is TGTGCCAGCAGCTTAGACAGGGACTCCTACAATGAGCAGTTCTTC.

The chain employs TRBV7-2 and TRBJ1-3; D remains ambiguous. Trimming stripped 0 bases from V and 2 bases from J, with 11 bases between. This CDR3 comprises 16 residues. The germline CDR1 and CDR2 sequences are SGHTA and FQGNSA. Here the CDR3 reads CASSLAPPLTGNTIYF. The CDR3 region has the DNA TGTGCCAGCAGCTTAGCCCCACCCCTAACTGGAAACACCATATATTTT. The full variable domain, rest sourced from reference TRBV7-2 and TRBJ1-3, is GAGVSQSPSNKVTEKGKDVELRCDPISGHTALYWYRQSLGQGLEFLIYFQGNSAPDKSGLPSDRFSAERTGGSVSTLTIQRTQQEDSAVYLCASSLAPPLTGNTIYFGEGSWLTVV.

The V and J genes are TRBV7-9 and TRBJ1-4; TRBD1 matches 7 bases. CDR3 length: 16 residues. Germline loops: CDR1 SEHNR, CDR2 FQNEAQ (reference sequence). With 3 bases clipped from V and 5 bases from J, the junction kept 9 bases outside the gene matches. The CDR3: CASSLHPGQTNEKLFF. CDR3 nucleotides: TGTGCCAGCAGCTTGCATCCGGGACAGACGAATGAAAAACTGTTTTTT.

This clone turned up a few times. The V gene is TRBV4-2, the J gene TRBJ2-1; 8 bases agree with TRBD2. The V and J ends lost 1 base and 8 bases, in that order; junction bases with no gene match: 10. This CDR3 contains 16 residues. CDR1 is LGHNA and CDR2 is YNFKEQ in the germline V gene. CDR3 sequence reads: CASSQALGGAGYEQFF. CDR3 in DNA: TGTGCCAGCAGCCAAGCTCTCGGGGGGGCCGGGTATGAGCAGTTCTTC.

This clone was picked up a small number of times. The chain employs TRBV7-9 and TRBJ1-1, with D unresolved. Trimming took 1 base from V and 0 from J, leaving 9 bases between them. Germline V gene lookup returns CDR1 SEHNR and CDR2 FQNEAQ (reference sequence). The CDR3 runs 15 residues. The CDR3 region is CASSLEGALNTEAFF. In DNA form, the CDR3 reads TGTGCCAGCAGCTTAGAGGGAGCCCTGAACACTGAAGCTTTCTTT.

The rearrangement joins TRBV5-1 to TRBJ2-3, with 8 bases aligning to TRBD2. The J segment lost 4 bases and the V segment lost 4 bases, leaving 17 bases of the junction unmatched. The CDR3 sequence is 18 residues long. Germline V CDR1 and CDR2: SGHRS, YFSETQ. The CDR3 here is CASSPEPGGRNSADTQYF. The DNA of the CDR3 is TGCGCCAGCAGCCCCGAACCGGGGGGGCGTAATTCGGCAGATACGCAGTATTTT.

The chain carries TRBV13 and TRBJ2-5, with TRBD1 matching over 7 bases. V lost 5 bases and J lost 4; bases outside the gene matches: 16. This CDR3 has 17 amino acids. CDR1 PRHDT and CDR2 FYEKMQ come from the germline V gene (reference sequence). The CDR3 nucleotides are TGTGCCAGCAGCCCTGGAGGACAGCCAGGGGGTGGAGAGACCCAGTACTTC. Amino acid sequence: CASSPGGQPGGGETQYF.

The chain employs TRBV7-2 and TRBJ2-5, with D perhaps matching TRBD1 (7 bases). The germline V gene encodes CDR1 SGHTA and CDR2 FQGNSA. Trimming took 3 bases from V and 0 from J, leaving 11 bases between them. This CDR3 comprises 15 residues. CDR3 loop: CASSFQGGHQETQYF. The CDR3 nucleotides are TGTGCCAGCAGCTTCCAGGGGGGCCACCAAGAGACCCAGTACTTC.

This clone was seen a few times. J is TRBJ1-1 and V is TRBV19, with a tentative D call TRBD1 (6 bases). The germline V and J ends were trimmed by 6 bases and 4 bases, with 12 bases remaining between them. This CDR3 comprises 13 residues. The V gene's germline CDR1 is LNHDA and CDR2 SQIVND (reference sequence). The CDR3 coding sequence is TGTGCCAGTAGGGGACGAGGGGGCACTGAAGCTTTCTTT. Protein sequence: CASRGRGGTEAFF. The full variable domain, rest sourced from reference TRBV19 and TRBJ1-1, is DGGITQSPKYLFRKEGQNVTLSCEQNLNHDAMYWYRQDPGQGLRLIYYSQIVNDFQKGDIAEGYSVSREKKESFPLTVTSAQKNPTAFYLCASRGRGGTEAFFGQGTRLTVV.

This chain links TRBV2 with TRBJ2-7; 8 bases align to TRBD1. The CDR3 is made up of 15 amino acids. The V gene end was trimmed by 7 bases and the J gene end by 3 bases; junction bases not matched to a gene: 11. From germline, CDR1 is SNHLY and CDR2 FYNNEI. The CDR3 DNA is TGTGCCAGCACCCTAGGACAGGGTGGGGTCTACGAGCAGTACTTC. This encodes CASTLGQGGVYEQYF.

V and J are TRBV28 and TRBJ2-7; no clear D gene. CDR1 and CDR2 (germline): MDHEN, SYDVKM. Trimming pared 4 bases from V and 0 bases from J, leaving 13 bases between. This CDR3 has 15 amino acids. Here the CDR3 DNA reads TGTGCCAGCAGTTCCCCGAACAGTCACTCCTACGAGCAGTACTTC. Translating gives CASSSPNSHSYEQYF.

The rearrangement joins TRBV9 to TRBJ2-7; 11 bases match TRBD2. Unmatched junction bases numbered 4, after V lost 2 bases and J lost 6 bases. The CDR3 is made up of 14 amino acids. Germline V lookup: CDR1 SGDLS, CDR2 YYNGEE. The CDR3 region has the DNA TGTGCCAGCAGCGTTGGCCTAGCGGGGGGCGAGCAGTACTTC. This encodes CASSVGLAGGEQYF.

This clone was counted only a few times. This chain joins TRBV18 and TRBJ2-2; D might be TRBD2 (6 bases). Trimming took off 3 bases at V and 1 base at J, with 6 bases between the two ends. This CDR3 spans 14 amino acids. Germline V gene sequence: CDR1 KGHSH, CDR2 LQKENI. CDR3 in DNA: TGTGCCAGCTCACCCGGGGGGAACACCGGGGAGCTGTTTTTT. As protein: CASSPGGNTGELFF.

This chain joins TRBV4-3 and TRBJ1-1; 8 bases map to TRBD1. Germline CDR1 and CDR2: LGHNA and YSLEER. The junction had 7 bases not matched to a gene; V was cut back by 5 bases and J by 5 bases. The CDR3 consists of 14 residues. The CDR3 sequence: CASSVDRGLTEAFF. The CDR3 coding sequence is TGCGCCAGCAGCGTAGACAGGGGATTAACTGAAGCTTTCTTT.

CDR3 loop: CASSQDSQLDTGANVLTF. The CDR3 nucleotides read TGCGCCAGCAGCCAAGATTCACAGCTCGATACTGGGGCCAACGTCCTGACTTTC. The chain joins TRBV4-1 to TRBJ2-6, with D unresolved. The V gene's germline CDR1 is MGHRA and CDR2 YSYEKL. The V end was cut by 0 bases, the J end by 2 bases, with 14 bases between. This CDR3 region has 18 residues.

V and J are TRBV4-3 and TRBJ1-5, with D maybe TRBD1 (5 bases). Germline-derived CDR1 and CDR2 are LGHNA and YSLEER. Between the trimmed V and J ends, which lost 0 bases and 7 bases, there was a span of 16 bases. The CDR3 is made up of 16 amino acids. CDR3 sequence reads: CASSQDYTGTHQPQHF. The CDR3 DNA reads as TGCGCCAGCAGCCAAGATTATACCGGGACTCACCAGCCCCAGCATTTT.

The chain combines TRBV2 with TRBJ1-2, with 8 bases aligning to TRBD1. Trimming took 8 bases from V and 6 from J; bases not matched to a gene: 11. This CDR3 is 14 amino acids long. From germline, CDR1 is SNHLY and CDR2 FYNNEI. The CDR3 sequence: CASGRDRKTDGYTF. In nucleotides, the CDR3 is TGTGCCAGCGGCAGGGACAGGAAAACGGATGGCTACACCTTC. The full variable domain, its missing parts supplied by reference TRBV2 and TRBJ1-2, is EPEVTQTPSHQVTQMGQEVILRCVPISNHLYFYWYRQILGQKVEFLVSFYNNEISEKSEIFDDQFSVERPDGSNFTLKIRSTKLEDSAMYFCASGRDRKTDGYTFGSGTRLTVV.

This CDR3 reads CASSPLTGYYGYTF. The CDR3 bases are TGTGCCAGCAGCCCTCTGACGGGTTACTATGGCTACACCTTC. This chain links TRBV11-2 with TRBJ1-2; no clear D gene. CDR3 length: 14 amino acids. Germline lookup yields CDR1 SGHAT and CDR2 FQNNGV. Trimming removed 5 bases at V and 3 bases at J, with 13 bases between.

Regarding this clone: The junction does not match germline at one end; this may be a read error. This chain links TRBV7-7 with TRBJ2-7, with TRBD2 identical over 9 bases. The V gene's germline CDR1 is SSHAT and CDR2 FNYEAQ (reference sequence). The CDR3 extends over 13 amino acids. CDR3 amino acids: CASSLIAGDEQYF. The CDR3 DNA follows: TGTGCTAGCAGCTTAATAGCGGGGGATGAGCAGTACTTC.

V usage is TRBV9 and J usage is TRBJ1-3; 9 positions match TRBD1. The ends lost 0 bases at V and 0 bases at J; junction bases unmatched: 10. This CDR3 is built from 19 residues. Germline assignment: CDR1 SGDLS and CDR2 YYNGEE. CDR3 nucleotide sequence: TGTGCCAGCAGCGTAGCGGACGTACCGGGACAGGGCTCTGGAAACACCATATATTTT. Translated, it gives CASSVADVPGQGSGNTIYF.